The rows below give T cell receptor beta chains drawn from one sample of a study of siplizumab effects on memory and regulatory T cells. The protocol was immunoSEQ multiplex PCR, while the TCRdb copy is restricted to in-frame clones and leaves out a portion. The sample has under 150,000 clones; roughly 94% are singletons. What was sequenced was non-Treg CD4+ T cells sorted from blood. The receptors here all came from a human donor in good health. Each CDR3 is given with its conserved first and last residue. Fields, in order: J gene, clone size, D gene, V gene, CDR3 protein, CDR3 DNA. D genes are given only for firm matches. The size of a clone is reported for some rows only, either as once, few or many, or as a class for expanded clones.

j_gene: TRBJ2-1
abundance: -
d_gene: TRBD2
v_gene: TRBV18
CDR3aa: CASSPWELAGFYNEQFF
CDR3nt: TGTGCCAGCTCACCATGGGAACTAGCGGGGTTCTACAATGAGCAGTTCTTC

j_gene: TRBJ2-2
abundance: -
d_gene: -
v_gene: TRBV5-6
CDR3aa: CASSSLGRNTGELFF
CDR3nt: TGTGCCAGCAGTTCCCTCGGGCGGAACACCGGGGAGCTGTTTTTT

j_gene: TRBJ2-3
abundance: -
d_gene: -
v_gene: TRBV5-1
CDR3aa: CASTASWGTDTQYF
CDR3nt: TGCGCCAGCACAGCGTCCTGGGGGACAGATACGCAGTATTTT

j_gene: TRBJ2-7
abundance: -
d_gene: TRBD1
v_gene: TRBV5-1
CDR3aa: CASSLALQGAISYEQYF
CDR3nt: TGCGCCAGCAGCTTGGCCTTACAGGGGGCGATTTCCTACGAGCAGTACTTC

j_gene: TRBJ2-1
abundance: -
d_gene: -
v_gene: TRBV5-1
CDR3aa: CASSLAGQGETQFF
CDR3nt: TGCGCCAGCAGCTTGGCCGGTCAGGGAGAAACGCAGTTCTTC

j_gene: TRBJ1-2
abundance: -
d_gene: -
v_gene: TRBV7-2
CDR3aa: CASSLASQGNYGYTF
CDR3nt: TGTGCCAGCAGCTTAGCCTCGCAGGGCAACTATGGCTACACCTTC

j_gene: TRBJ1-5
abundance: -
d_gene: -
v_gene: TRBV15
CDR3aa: CATSRVGGGNQPQHF
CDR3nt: TGTGCCACCAGCAGAGTAGGAGGGGGAAATCAGCCCCAGCATTTT

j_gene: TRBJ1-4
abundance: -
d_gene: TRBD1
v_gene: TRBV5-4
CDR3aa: CASSWRGQRNEKLFF
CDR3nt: TGTGCCAGCAGCTGGAGGGGACAGAGAAATGAAAAACTGTTTTTT

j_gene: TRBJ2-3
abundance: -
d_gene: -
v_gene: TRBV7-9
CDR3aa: CASSLTDTQYF
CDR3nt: TGTGCCAGCAGCTTAACAGATACGCAGTATTTT

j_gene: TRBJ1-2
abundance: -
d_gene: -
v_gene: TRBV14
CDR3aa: CASSQDMKRGNYGYTF
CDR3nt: TGTGCCAGCAGCCAAGATATGAAACGGGGTAACTATGGCTACACCTTC

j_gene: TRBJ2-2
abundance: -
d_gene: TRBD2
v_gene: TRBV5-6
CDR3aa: CASSPTTSANTGELFF
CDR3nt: TGTGCCAGCAGCCCAACGACTAGCGCGAACACCGGGGAGCTGTTTTTT

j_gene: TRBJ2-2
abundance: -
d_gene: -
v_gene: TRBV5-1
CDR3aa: CASSPGSSFLTGELFF
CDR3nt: TGCGCCAGCAGCCCTGGGTCTTCTTTTCTCACCGGGGAGCTGTTTTTT

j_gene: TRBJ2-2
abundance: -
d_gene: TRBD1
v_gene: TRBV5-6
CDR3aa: CASSDDRASGELFF
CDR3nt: TGTGCCAGCAGCGATGACAGGGCCTCCGGGGAGCTGTTTTTT

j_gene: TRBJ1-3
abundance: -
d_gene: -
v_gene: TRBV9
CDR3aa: CASSPNVFSGLPGNTIYF
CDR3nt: TGTGCCAGCAGCCCGAACGTATTCAGTGGTCTCCCTGGAAACACCATATATTTT

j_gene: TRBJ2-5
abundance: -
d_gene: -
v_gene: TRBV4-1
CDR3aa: CASSRIRTGSGQETQYF
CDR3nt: TGCGCCAGCAGCCGGATACGTACAGGGTCGGGCCAAGAGACCCAGTACTTC

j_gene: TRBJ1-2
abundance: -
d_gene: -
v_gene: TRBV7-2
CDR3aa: CAIEDRGSGYTF
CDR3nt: TGTGCCATCGAAGATCGGGGGAGCGGCTACACCTTC

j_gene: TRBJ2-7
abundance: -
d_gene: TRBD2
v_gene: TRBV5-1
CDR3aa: CASSPLAGGTNEQYF
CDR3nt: TGCGCCAGCAGCCCGTTAGCGGGAGGGACCAACGAGCAGTACTTC

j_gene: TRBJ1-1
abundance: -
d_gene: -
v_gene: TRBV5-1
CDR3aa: CASSLRSGNTEAFF
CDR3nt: TGCGCCAGCAGCTTGCGTTCAGGGAACACTGAAGCTTTCTTT

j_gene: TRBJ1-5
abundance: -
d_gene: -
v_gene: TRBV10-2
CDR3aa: CASSEGGSNQPQHF
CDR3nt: TGCGCCAGCAGTGAGGGGGGAAGCAATCAGCCCCAGCATTTT

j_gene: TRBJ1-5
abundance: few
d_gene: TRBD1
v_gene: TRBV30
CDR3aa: CAWSRTGIRQPQHF
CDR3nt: TGTGCCTGGAGCCGGACAGGGATCAGACAGCCCCAGCATTTT

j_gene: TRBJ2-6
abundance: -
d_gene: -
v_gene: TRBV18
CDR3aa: CASSKESSGANVLTF
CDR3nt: TGTGCCAGCTCAAAAGAAAGCTCTGGGGCCAACGTCCTGACTTTC

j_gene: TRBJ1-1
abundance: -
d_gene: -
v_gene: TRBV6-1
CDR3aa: CASSPMRVGTEAFF
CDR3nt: TGTGCCAGCAGTCCCATGAGGGTGGGTACTGAAGCTTTCTTT

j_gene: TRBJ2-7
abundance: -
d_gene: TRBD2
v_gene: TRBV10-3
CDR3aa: CAIGLAGSYEQYF
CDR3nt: TGTGCCATCGGACTAGCGGGTTCCTACGAGCAGTACTTC

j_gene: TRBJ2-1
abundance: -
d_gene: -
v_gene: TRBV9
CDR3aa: CASSMTFGEQFF
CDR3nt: TGTGCCAGCAGCATGACTTTTGGTGAGCAGTTCTTC

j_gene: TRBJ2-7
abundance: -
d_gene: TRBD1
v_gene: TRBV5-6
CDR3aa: CASSPGTGAAYEQYF
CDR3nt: TGTGCCAGCAGCCCGGGGACAGGGGCGGCCTACGAGCAGTACTTC

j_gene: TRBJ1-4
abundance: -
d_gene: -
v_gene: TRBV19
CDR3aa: CASSTHKTALNEKLFF
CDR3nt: TGTGCCAGTAGTACACATAAGACAGCGCTGAATGAAAAACTGTTTTTT

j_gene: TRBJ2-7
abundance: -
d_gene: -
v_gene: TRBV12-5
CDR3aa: CASGLGPKQYF
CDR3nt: TGTGCTAGTGGTTTGGGACCCAAGCAGTACTTC

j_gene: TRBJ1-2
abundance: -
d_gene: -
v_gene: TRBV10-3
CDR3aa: CAISEGSSGYGYTF
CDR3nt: TGTGCCATCAGTGAAGGCAGCTCGGGCTATGGCTACACCTTC

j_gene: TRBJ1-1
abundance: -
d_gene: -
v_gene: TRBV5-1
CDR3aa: CASSPGNSDPTEAFF
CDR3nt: TGCGCCAGCAGCCCCGGTAACTCGGATCCCACTGAAGCTTTCTTT

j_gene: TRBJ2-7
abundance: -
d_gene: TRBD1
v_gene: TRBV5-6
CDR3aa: CASTGGPRGASYEQYF
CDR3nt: TGTGCCAGCACAGGGGGCCCCAGGGGGGCCTCCTACGAGCAGTACTTC

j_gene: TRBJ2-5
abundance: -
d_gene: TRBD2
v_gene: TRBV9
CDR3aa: CASSIDTGGQETQYF
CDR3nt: TGTGCCAGCAGCATCGACACGGGGGGGCAGGAGACCCAGTACTTC

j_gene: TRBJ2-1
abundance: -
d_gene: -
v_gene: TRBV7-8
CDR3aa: CASSLGVGEQFF
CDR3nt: TGTGCCAGCAGCTTAGGTGTGGGTGAGCAGTTCTTC

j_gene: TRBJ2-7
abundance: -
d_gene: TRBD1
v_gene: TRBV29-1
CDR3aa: CSVVGTGFKQYF
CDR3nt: TGCAGCGTTGTGGGGACAGGGTTTAAGCAGTACTTC

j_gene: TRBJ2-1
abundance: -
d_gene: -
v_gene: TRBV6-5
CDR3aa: CASSYSPRDNEQFF
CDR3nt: TGTGCCAGCAGTTACTCTCCCAGGGACAATGAGCAGTTCTTC

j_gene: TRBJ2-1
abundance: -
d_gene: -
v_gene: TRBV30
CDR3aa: CAWSVSSSYNEQFF
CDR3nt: TGTGCCTGGAGTGTTAGTAGCTCCTACAATGAGCAGTTCTTC

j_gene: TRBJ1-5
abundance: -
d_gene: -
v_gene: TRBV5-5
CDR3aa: CASSLEGVSNQPQHF
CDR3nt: TGTGCCAGCAGCTTGGAGGGGGTGAGCAATCAGCCCCAGCATTTT

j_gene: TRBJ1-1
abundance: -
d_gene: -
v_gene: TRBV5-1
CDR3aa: CASSLDGMNTEAFF
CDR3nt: TGCGCCAGCAGCCTGGACGGGATGAACACTGAAGCTTTCTTT

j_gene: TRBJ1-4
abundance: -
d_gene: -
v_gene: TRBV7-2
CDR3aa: CASSSVNGREKLFF
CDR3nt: TGTGCCAGCAGCTCCGTGAACGGGAGAGAAAAACTGTTTTTT

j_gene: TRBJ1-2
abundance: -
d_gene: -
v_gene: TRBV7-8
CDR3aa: CASSLNGAVYGYTF
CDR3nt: TGTGCCAGCAGCCTTAATGGGGCCGTCTATGGCTACACCTTC

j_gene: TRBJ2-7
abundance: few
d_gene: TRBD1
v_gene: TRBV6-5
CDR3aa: CASGYGDRANEQYF
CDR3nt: TGTGCCAGCGGTTACGGGGACAGGGCTAACGAGCAGTACTTC

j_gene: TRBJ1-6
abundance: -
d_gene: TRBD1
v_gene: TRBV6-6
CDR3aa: CASDRTGDGSPLHF
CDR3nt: TGTGCCAGCGATCGGACAGGAGACGGTTCACCCCTCCACTTT

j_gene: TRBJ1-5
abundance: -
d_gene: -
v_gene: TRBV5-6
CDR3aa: CASSDSGTSQPQHF
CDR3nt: TGTGCCAGCAGCGACTCCGGGACAAGTCAGCCCCAGCATTTT

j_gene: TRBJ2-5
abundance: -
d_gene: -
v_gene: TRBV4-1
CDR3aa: CASSQDRETQYF
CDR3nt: TGCGCCAGCAGCCAAGATCGAGAGACCCAGTACTTC

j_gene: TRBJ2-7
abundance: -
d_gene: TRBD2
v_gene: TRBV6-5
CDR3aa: CASSYATSGSYEQYF
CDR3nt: TGTGCCAGCAGTTACGCGACTAGCGGGAGTTACGAGCAGTACTTC

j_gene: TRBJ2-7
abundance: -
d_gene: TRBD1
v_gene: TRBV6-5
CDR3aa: CASSFRDRQYYEQYF
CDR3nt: TGTGCCAGCAGTTTCCGGGACAGGCAATACTACGAGCAGTACTTC

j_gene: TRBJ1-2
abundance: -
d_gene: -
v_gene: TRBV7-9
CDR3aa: CASSLGDSNYGYTF
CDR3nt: TGTGCCAGCAGCTTAGGAGACAGTAACTATGGCTACACCTTC

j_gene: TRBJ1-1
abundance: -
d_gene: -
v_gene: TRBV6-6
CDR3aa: CASSQRGVQMNTEAFF
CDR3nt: TGTGCCAGCAGCCAACGCGGCGTCCAGATGAACACTGAAGCTTTCTTT

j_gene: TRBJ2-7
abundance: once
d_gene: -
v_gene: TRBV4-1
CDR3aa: CASSHRAESSYEQYF
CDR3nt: TGCGCCAGCAGCCACCGCGCAGAAAGCTCCTACGAGCAGTACTTC

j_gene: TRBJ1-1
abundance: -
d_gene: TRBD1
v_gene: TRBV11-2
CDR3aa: CASSSQGAGTEAFF
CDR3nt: TGTGCCAGCAGCTCCCAGGGGGCAGGGACTGAAGCTTTCTTT

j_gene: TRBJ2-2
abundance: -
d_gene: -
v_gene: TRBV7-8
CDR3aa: CASSLGQGYVGELFF
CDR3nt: TGTGCCAGCAGCCTTGGTCAGGGCTACGTCGGGGAGCTGTTTTTT

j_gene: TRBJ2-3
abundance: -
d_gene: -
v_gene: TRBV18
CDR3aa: CASSPQEFTDTQYF
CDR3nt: TGTGCCAGCTCACCACAGGAGTTCACAGATACGCAGTATTTT

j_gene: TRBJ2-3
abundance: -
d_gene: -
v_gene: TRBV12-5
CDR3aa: CASGFGRTDTQYF
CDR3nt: TGTGCTAGTGGTTTCGGACGGACAGATACGCAGTATTTT

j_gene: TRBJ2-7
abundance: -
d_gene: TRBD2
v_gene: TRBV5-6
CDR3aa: CASSYGLAGAYEQYF
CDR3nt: TGTGCCAGCAGTTACGGACTAGCGGGGGCCTACGAGCAGTACTTC

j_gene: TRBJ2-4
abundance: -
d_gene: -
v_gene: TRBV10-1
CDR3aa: CASKSGGSEGLAKNIQYF
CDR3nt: TGCGCCAGCAAATCTGGGGGCTCTGAGGGACTAGCCAAAAACATTCAGTACTTC

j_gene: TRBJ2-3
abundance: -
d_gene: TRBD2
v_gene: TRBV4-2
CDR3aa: CASSQANFGTSGEGADTQYF
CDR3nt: TGTGCCAGCAGCCAAGCTAATTTCGGGACTAGCGGGGAGGGGGCAGATACGCAGTATTTT

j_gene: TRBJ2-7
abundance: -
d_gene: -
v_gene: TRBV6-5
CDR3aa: CASSYSKSRDNYEQYF
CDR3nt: TGTGCCAGCAGTTACTCGAAGAGCAGGGATAATTACGAGCAGTACTTC

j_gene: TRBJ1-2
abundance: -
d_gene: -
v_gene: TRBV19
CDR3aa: CASSSGRGYTF
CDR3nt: TGTGCCAGTAGTTCCGGACGGGGCTACACCTTC

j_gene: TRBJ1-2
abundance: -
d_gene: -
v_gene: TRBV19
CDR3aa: CASSMMAPEGYTF
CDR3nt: TGTGCCAGTAGTATGATGGCGCCGGAGGGCTACACCTTC